This T cell receptor beta chain was recorded in a study of blood T cell repertoires in COVID-19. Turning to the study itself: Samples came from the United States, Italy and Spain, spanning acute and convalescent COVID-19. PBMCs, B-cell-depleted T cells, or T cells were the source of the cDNA or gDNA that made up the material.

As originally analysed: The authors estimated nucleated cell counts from reference gene primer amplification. Profiled with immunoSEQ multiplex PCR; TCRdb holds only in-frame clones, not every one. V and J calls plus clone size are reproduced from that table; the DNA served to infer D and trimming. This table has 110,000 to 150,000 clones, over 70% appearing once. The CDR3 spans 15 residues. V shed 4 bases and J 1 base; nucleotides not matched to a gene: 7. CDR1 is SGHNT and CDR2 is YENEEA in the germline V gene. V and J are TRBV11-3 and TRBJ2-7, with 7 bases lining up with TRBD1. The receptor was isolated from a human donor in a cohort sampled during active COVID-19. Sequenced sample: peripheral blood. CDR3 bases: TGTGCCAGCAGCTACCGGGACAGTCAGTCCTACGAGCAGTACTTC. Translating it yields CASSYRDSQSYEQYF. The full variable domain, completed using reference TRBV11-3 and TRBJ2-7, is EAGVVQSPRYKIIEKKQPVAFWCNPISGHNTLYWYLQNLGQGPELLIRYENEEAVDDSQLPKDRFSAERLKGVDSTLKIQPAELGDSAVYLCASSYRDSQSYEQYFGPGTRLTVT.